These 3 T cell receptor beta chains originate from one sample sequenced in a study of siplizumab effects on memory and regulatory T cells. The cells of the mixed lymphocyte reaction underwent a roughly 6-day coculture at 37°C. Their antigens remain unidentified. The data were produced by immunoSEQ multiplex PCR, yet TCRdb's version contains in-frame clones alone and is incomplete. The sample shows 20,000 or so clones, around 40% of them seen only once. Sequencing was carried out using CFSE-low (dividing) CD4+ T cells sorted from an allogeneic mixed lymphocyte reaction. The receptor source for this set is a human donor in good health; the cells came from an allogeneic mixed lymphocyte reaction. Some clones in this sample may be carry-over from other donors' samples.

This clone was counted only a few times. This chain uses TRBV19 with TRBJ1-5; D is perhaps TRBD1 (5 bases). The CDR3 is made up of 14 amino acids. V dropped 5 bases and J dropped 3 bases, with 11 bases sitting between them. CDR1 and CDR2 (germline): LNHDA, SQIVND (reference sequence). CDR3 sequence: CASSWGGVNQPQHF. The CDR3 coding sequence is TGTGCCAGTAGTTGGGGAGGGGTCAATCAGCCCCAGCATTTT. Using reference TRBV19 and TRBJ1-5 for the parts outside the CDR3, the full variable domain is DGGITQSPKYLFRKEGQNVTLSCEQNLNHDAMYWYRQDPGQGLRLIYYSQIVNDFQKGDIAEGYSVSREKKESFPLTVTSAQKNPTAFYLCASSWGGVNQPQHFGDGTRLSIL.

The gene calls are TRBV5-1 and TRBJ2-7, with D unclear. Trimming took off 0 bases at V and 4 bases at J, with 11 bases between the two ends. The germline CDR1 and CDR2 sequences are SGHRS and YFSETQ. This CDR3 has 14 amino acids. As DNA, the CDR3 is TGCGCCAGCAGCTTGGGGTTAGGCCTTTACGAGCAGTACTTC. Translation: CASSLGLGLYEQYF.

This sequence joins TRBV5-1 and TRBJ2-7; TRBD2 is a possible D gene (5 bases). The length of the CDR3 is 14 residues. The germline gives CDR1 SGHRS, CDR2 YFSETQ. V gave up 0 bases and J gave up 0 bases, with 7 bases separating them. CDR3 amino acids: CASSLGGGSYEQYF. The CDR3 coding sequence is TGCGCCAGCAGCTTGGGCGGAGGCTCCTACGAGCAGTACTTC.